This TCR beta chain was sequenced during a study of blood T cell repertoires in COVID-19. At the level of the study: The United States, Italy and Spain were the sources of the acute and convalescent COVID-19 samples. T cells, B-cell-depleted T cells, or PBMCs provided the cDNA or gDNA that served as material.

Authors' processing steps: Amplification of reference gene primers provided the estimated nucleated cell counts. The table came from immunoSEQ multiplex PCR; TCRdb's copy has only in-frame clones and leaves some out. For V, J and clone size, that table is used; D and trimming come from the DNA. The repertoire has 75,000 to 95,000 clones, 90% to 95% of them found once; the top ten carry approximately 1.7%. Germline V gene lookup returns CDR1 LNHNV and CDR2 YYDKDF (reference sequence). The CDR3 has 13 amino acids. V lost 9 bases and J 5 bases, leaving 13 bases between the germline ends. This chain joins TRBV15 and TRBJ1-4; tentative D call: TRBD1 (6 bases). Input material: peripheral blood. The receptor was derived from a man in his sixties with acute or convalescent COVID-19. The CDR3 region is CATSGQRNEKLFF. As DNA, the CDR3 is TGTGCCACGAGCGGACAGAGAAATGAAAAACTGTTTTTT.